These 13 T cell receptor beta chains came from one sample sequenced in a study of T-cell reconstitution after alpha-beta-depleted transplantation in children. Unique molecular identifiers were incorporated when the TCRbeta library was constructed. TCRdb reprocessed the PCR reads via MiXCR and lists one record per CDR3 protein. The repertoire includes under 850,000 distinct CDR3 sequences, under 15% of them detected once, and around 0.8% sits in the top ten. The material was PBMCs, obtained before TCRalphabeta/CD19-depleted stem cell transplant. These receptors originate from a girl between 2 and 10 years old with congenital amegakaryocytic thrombocytopenia, due to receive a stem cell transplant.

This clonotype was observed at least ten times. V and J are TRBV28 and TRBJ2-1; D remains unclear. CDR1 and CDR2 from the germline V gene are MDHEN and SYDVKM. Trimming left V 3 bases short and J 8 bases short, with 8 bases between. The CDR3 length is 12 residues. For the CDR3, the DNA is TGTGCCAGCAGTTTTTCTGGTGATGAGCAGTTCTTC. Its translation is CASSFSGDEQFF.

This clonotype showed up just a few times. V usage is TRBV9 and J usage is TRBJ2-7; D uncertain. Germline CDR1 and CDR2: SGDLS and YYNGEE. The CDR3 runs to 15 residues. Trimming removed 1 base at V and 3 bases at J, with 14 bases between. CDR3 bases: TGTGCCAGCAGCGTATTTGGAGCAGACGGCTACGAGCAGTACTTC. Translating gives CASSVFGADGYEQYF.

The rearrangement uses TRBV7-8 and TRBJ2-5; the match to TRBD2 covers 7 bases. V lost 4 bases to trimming and J lost 3 bases; unmatched junction nucleotides: 2. The CDR3 spans 13 residues. In germline, CDR1 is SGHVS, CDR2 FQNEAQ. The CDR3 region is CASSSGTKETQYF. The CDR3 nucleotides are TGTGCCAGCAGCTCCGGGACTAAAGAGACCCAGTACTTC.

This clonotype was seen ten or more times. The V and J genes are TRBV6-2 or TRBV6-3 and TRBJ2-3; 9 bases are a match to TRBD2. The V gene's germline CDR1 is MNHEY and CDR2 SVGEGT. J gave up 6 bases and V 0 bases, and 7 bases lay outside the gene matches. CDR3 length equals 16 residues. In nucleotides, the CDR3 is TGTGCCAGCAGTTACTCACTGCGGGAGGGCCCCGATACGCAGTATTTT. As protein: CASSYSLREGPDTQYF.

This clonotype was detected ten times or more. The V call is TRBV15, the J call TRBJ2-7, with a possible D match to TRBD1 (6 bases). CDR1 LNHNV and CDR2 YYDKDF come from the germline V gene (reference sequence). Trimming stripped 2 bases from V and 4 bases from J, with 9 bases between. The CDR3 runs 13 residues. CDR3 loop: CATSRTTGYEQYF. The CDR3 DNA reads TGTGCCACCAGCAGAACCACAGGGTACGAGCAGTACTTC. The variable domain in full, completed from reference TRBV15 and TRBJ2-7, reads DAMVIQNPRYQVTQFGKPVTLSCSQTLNHNVMYWYQQKSSQAPKLLFHYYDKDFNNEADTPDNFQSRRPNTSFCFLDIRSPGLGDTAMYLCATSRTTGYEQYFGPGTRLTVT.

This clonotype was detected many times. The chain employs TRBV20-1 and TRBJ2-1; D may be TRBD2 (6 bases). Deletions cut 2 bases from V and 1 base from J, with 12 bases between. The CDR3 totals 15 residues. Germline V gives CDR1 DFQATT, CDR2 SNEGSKA (reference sequence). The CDR3 protein is CSARLPGASYNEQFF. The CDR3 DNA sequence: TGCAGTGCTAGATTACCGGGAGCGTCCTACAATGAGCAGTTCTTC.

This clonotype was counted ten times or more. The CDR3 region has the DNA TGCGCCAGCAGCTTACCCACAGGCGGCACTGAAGCTTTCTTT. Translating it yields CASSLPTGGTEAFF. The chain recombines TRBV5-1 with TRBJ1-1, with D maybe TRBD1 (5 bases). The germline V gene has CDR1 SGHRS and CDR2 YFSETQ. The CDR3 has 14 amino acids. Trimming took 2 bases from V and 4 from J, leaving 12 bases between them.

In this sample, this clonotype turned up a few times. This chain uses TRBV11-1 with TRBJ2-1, with 9 positions matching TRBD1. Germline lookup yields CDR1 SGHAT and CDR2 FQDESV (reference sequence). The CDR3 contains 18 residues. Trimming at V came to 5 bases and at J to 5 bases, leaving 16 bases not matched to a gene. The CDR3 DNA is TGTGCCAGCAGCGGTAACAGGGGGCGCGGGAGTGGGCACAATGAGCAGTTCTTC. It translates to CASSGNRGRGSGHNEQFF.

This clonotype was observed many times. This chain connects TRBV11-2 to TRBJ2-3; 7 bases map to TRBD2. The CDR3 has 15 amino acids. V gave up 5 bases and J gave up 2 bases; unmatched junction bases: 7. CDR1 SGHAT and CDR2 FQNNGV come from the germline V gene. The CDR3 loop is CASSLRGVYTDTQYF. The CDR3, as DNA: TGTGCCAGCAGCCTACGGGGGGTTTACACAGATACGCAGTATTTT.

Ten or more counts support this clonotype. V and J are TRBV5-1 and TRBJ2-5; D is possibly TRBD2 (6 bases). The CDR3 covers 13 residues. Trimming removed 4 bases at V and 2 bases at J, with 9 bases between. CDR1 is SGHRS and CDR2 is YFSETQ in the germline V gene. Here the CDR3 DNA reads TGCGCCAGCAGCACCGGGGGTCAAGAGACCCAGTACTTC. Residues: CASSTGGQETQYF.

The chain combines TRBV7-3 with TRBJ2-5, with TRBD1 as a possible D gene (6 bases). The ends were cut back, 6 bases at V and 5 bases at J, with 13 bases in the middle. CDR1 and CDR2 from the germline V gene are SGHTA and FQGTGA. The CDR3 covers 13 residues. In DNA, the CDR3 is TGTGCCAGCAGTCGCACAGGGCCTGAGACCCAGTACTTC. Translating gives CASSRTGPETQYF.

This sequence joins TRBV5-1 and TRBJ2-5; D is undetermined. The CDR3 loop spans 13 amino acids. Trimming left V 1 base short and J 5 bases short, with 9 bases between. CDR1 is SGHRS and CDR2 is YFSETQ in the germline V gene. The DNA of the CDR3 is TGCGCCAGCAGCTTGTACGACGGCGAGACCCAGTACTTC. It codes for CASSLYDGETQYF.

There are many counts of this clonotype. J is TRBJ2-3 and V is TRBV20-1; 11 nucleotides match TRBD2. The CDR3 is made up of 16 amino acids. Germline V gene data show CDR1 as DFQATT and CDR2 as SNEGSKA (reference sequence). With 0 bases clipped from V and 6 bases from J, the junction kept 8 bases outside the gene matches. In DNA form, the CDR3 reads TGCAGTGCTAGAGATGGTAGCGGGAGGGCCGCGGATACGCAGTATTTT. Translated, it gives CSARDGSGRAADTQYF.